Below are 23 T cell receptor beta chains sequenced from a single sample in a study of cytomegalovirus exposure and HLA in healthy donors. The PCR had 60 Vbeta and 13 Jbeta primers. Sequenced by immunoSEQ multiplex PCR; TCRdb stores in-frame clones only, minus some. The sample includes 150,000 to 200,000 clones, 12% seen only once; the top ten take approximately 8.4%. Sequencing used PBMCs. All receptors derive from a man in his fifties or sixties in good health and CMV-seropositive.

The CDR3 spells CASSHGEGTDTQYF. For the CDR3, the DNA is TGTGCCAGCAGCCATGGGGAGGGCACAGATACGCAGTATTTT. V gene TRBV11-3 combines with J gene TRBJ2-3, with a possible D match to TRBD2 (6 bases). Trimming shortened V by 5 bases and J by 1 base, and 10 bases separated the two germline ends. This CDR3 has 14 amino acids. Germline V gives CDR1 SGHNT, CDR2 YENEEA.

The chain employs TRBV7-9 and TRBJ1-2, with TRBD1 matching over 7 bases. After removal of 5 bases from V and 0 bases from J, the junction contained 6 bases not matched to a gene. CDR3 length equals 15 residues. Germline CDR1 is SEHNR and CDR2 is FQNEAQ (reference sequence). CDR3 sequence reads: CASSVGTVSNYGYTF. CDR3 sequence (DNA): TGTGCCAGCAGCGTCGGGACAGTTTCTAACTATGGCTACACCTTC.

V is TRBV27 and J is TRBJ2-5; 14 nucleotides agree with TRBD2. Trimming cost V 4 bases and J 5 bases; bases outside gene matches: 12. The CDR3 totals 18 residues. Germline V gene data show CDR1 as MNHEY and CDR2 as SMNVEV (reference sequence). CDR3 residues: CASSSPIGLAGGVETQYF. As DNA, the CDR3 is TGTGCCAGCAGTTCCCCAATCGGACTAGCGGGGGGCGTGGAGACCCAGTACTTC.

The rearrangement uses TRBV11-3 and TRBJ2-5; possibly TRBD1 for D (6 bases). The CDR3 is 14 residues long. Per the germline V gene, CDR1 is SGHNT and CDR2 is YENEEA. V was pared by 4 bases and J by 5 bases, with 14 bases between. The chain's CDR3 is CASSYRALGETQYF. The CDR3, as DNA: TGTGCCAGCAGCTACAGGGCCCTCGGGGAGACCCAGTACTTC.

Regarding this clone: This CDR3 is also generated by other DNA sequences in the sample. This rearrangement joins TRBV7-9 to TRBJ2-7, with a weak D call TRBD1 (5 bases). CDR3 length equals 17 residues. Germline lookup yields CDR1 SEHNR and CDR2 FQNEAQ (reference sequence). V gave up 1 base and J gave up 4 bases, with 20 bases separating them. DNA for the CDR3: TGTGCCAGCAGCTTAGATCGACCGGCAGGGCTATGGTACGAGCAGTACTTC. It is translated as CASSLDRPAGLWYEQYF.

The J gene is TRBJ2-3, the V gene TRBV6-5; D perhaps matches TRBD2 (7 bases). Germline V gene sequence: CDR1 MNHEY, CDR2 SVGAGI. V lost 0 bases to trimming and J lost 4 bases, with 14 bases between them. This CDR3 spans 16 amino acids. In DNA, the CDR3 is TGTGCCAGCAGTTACTCGGGGGGGCCTGGGGCAGATACGCAGTATTTT. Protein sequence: CASSYSGGPGADTQYF.

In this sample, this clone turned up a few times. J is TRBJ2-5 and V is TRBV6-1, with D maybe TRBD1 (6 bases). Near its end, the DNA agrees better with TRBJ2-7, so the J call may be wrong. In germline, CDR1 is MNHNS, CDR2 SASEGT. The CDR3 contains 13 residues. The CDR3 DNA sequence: TGTGCCAGCAGAACGGGACAAACCTACGAGCAGTACTTC. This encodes CASRTGQTYEQYF.

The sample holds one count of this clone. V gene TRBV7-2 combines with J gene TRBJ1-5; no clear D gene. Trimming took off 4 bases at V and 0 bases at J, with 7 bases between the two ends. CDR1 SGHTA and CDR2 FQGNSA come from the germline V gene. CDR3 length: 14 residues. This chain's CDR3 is CASSSQVSNQPQHF. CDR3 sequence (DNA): TGTGCCAGCAGCTCTCAGGTTAGCAATCAGCCCCAGCATTTT.

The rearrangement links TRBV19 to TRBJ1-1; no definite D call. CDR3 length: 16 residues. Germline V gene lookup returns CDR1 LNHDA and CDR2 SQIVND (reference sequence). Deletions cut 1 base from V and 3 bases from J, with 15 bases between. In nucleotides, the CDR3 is TGTGCCAGTAGTATAGTAGGAGGGAGAATGGACACTGAAGCTTTCTTT. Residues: CASSIVGGRMDTEAFF.

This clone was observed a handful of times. CDR3 nucleotide sequence: TGTGCCAGCAGTCTGAGGGTGAGAGCTTTCTTT. The encoded protein is CASSLRVRAFF. The V gene is TRBV5-5, the J gene TRBJ1-1; no definite D call. This CDR3 has 11 residues. V was shortened by 5 bases and J by 10 bases, with 12 bases between the two germline ends. From germline, CDR1 is SGHKS and CDR2 YYEKEE (reference sequence).

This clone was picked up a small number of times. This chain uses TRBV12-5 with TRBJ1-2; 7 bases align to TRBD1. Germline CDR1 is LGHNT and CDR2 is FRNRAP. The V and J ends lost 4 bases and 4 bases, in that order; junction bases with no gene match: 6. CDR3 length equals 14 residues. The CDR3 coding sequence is TGTGCTAGTGGTTCAGGGGGGTTGGGCTATGGCTACACCTTC. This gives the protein CASGSGGLGYGYTF.

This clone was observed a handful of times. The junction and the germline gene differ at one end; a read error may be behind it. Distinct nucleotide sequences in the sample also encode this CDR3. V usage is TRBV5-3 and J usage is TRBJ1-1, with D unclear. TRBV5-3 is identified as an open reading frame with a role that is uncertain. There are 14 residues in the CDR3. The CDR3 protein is CARSGRTNVPEAFF. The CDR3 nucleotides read TGTGCCAGAAGCGGGAGGACTAATGTCCCTGAAGCTTTTTTT.

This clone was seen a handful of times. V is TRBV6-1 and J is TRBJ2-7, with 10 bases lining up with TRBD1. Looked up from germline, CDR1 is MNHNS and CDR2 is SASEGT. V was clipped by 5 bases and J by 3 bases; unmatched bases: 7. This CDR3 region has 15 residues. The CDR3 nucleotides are TGTGCCAGCAGTTCCAAGTGGACAGGGGGCTACGAGCAGTACTTC. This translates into CASSSKWTGGYEQYF.

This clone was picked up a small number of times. CDR3 in DNA: TGCGCCAGCAGCCAAGTAATCGGACCGGAACAGGTTAACTATGGCTACACCTTC. Translated, it gives CASSQVIGPEQVNYGYTF. The chain joins TRBV4-3 to TRBJ1-2, with D tentatively TRBD1 (5 bases). Trimming removed 1 base from V and 1 base from J, with 19 bases in between. Germline V gives CDR1 LGHNA, CDR2 YSLEER. The CDR3 consists of 18 residues.

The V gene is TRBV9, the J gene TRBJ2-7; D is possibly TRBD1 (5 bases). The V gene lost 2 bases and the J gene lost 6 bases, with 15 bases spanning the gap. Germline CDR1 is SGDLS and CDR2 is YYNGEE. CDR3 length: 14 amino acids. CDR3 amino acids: CASSVQGLPSEQYF. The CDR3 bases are TGTGCCAGCAGCGTGCAGGGCCTCCCGTCCGAGCAGTACTTC. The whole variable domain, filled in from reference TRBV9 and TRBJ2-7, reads DSGVTQTPKHLITATGQRVTLRCSPRSGDLSVYWYQQSLDQGLQFLIQYYNGEERAKGNILERFSAQQFPDLHSELNLSSLELGDSALYFCASSVQGLPSEQYFGPGTRLTVT.

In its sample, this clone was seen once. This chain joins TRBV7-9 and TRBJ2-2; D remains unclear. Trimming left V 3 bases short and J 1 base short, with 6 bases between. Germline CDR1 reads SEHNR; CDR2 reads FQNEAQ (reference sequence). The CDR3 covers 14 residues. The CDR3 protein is CASSLVRNTGELFF. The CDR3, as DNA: TGTGCCAGCAGCTTGGTTAGGAACACCGGGGAGCTGTTTTTT.

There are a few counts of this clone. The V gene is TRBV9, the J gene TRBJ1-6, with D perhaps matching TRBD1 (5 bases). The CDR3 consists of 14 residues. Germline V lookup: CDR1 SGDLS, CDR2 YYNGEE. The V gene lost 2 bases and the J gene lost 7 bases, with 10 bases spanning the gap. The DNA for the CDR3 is TGTGCCAGCAGCGTCGGAGGGGAAAATTCACCCCTCCACTTT. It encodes CASSVGGENSPLHF.

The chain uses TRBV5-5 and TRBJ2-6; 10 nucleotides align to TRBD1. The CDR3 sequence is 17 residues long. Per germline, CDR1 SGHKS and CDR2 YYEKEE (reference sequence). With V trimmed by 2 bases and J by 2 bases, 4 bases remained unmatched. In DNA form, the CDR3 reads TGTGCCAGCAGCTTCTACGGGACAGGGGCTGGGGCCAACGTCCTGACTTTC. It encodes CASSFYGTGAGANVLTF.

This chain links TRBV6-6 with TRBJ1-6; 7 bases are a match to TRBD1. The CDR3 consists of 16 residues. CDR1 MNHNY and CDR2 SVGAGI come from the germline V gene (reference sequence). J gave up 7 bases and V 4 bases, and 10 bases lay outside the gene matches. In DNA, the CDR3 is TGTGCCAGCAGTTTCCCCCCCGGGACAGAGAATTCACCCCTCCACTTT. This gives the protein CASSFPPGTENSPLHF.

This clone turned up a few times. CDR3 loop: CASSFQDSEAFF. CDR3 in DNA: TGTGCCAGCAGCTTTCAGGACAGTGAAGCTTTCTTT. The chain combines TRBV7-9 with TRBJ1-1; TRBD1 is a possible D gene (6 bases). Germline CDR1 and CDR2: SEHNR and FQNEAQ (reference sequence). The CDR3 loop spans 12 amino acids. V gave up 3 bases and J gave up 7 bases, with 9 bases separating them.

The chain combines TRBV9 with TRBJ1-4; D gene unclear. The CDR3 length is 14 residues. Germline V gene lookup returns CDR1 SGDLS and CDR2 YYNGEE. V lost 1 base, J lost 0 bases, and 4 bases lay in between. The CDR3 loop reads CASSVTPTNEKLFF. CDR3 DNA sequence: TGTGCCAGCAGCGTAACACCAACTAATGAAAAACTGTTTTTT.

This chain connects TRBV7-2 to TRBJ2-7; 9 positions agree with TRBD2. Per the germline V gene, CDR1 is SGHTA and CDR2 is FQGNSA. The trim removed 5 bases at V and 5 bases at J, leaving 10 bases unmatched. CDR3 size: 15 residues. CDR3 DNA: TGTGCCAGCAGCCGATCACCGGGACTAGCAGACGAGCAGTACTTC. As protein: CASSRSPGLADEQYF.

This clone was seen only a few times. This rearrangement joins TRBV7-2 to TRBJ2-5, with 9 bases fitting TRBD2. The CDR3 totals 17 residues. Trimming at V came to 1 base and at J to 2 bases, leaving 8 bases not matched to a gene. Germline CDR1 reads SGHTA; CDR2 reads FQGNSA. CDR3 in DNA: TGTGCCAGCAGCTTAGGGGTGAGCGGGGGGAGGCAAGAGACCCAGTACTTC. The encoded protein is CASSLGVSGGRQETQYF.